This passage covers 23 T cell receptor beta chains from one sample sequenced in a study of T cell changes during pregnancy in multiple sclerosis. Some clones are missing from TCRdb's copy, which holds only in-frame ones; the method was immunoSEQ multiplex PCR. The repertoire has more than 90,000 clones, 80% to 95% of them found once; the top ten carry approximately 1.4%. The starting material was peripheral blood, obtained in the first trimester of pregnancy. These TCRs come from a female donor with multiple sclerosis, enrolled in a pregnancy study.

The chain couples TRBV7-9 to TRBJ2-2; TRBD2 agrees at 15 bases. Germline V gene lookup returns CDR1 SEHNR and CDR2 FQNEAQ (reference sequence). The CDR3 sequence is 17 residues long. V shed 6 bases, J shed 4 bases, and the junction held 6 bases outside the gene matches. The CDR3 DNA is TGTGCCAGCAGTAGGACTAGCGGGAGGGCCCGCACCGGGGAGCTGTTTTTT. Residues: CASSRTSGRARTGELFF.

The chain is built from TRBV19 and TRBJ1-1; 7 bases agree with TRBD1. The CDR3 is 14 residues long. Germline assignment: CDR1 LNHDA and CDR2 SQIVND (reference sequence). J lost 6 bases, V lost 3 bases, and 7 bases had no gene match. CDR3 sequence reads: CASSMYRGGAEAFF. The CDR3 DNA reads TGTGCCAGTAGTATGTACAGGGGAGGAGCTGAAGCTTTCTTT.

The chain couples TRBV7-9 to TRBJ2-2, with 13 bases fitting TRBD2. Germline V gene sequence: CDR1 SEHNR, CDR2 FQNEAQ (reference sequence). Unmatched junction bases numbered 6, after V lost 5 bases and J lost 6 bases. This CDR3 spans 16 amino acids. CDR3 region: CASSLRTSGSSGELFF. The CDR3 DNA reads TGTGCCAGCAGCCTGAGGACTAGCGGGAGCTCCGGGGAGCTGTTTTTT.

The gene calls are TRBV4-2 and TRBJ1-1, with TRBD1 as a possible D gene (5 bases). The V gene's germline CDR1 is LGHNA and CDR2 YNFKEQ. This CDR3 contains 14 residues. The V gene lost 4 bases and the J gene lost 1 base, with 10 bases spanning the gap. Here the CDR3 DNA reads TGTGCCAGCAGCCCCGGACAACCGAACACTGAAGCTTTCTTT. Protein sequence: CASSPGQPNTEAFF.

This chain uses TRBV10-3 with TRBJ2-7; weak D call: TRBD2 (6 bases). Trimming took 7 bases from V and 0 from J, leaving 10 bases between them. The length of the CDR3 is 13 residues. Germline V gene data show CDR1 as ENHRY and CDR2 as SYGVKD. CDR3 amino acids: CAIKDGSSYEQYF. CDR3 nucleotide sequence: TGTGCCATCAAGGACGGGAGCTCCTACGAGCAGTACTTC.

The chain combines TRBV18 with TRBJ2-3; 9 bases match TRBD2. The CDR3 contains 17 residues. V dropped 4 bases and J dropped 2; count of bases not matched to a gene: 10. CDR1 KGHSH and CDR2 LQKENI come from the germline V gene. CDR3 protein: CASSQGLSGSYTDTQYF. The CDR3 bases are TGTGCCAGCTCACAAGGGCTTAGCGGGAGCTACACAGATACGCAGTATTTT. Variable domain in full (rest from reference TRBV18 and TRBJ2-3): NAGVMQNPRHLVRRRGQEARLRCSPMKGHSHVYWYRQLPEEGLKFMVYLQKENIIDESGMPKERFSAEFPKEGPSILRIQQVVRGDSAAYFCASSQGLSGSYTDTQYFGPGTRLTVL.

The genes are TRBV6-6 and TRBJ2-1; TRBD1 is a possible D gene (6 bases). The CDR3 runs 13 residues. CDR1 and CDR2 (germline): MNHNY, SVGAGI (reference sequence). Trimming shortened V by 0 bases and J by 7 bases, and 7 bases separated the two germline ends. The CDR3 DNA reads as TGTGCCAGCAGTTACTCTACAGGGAATGAGCAGTTCTTC. Protein: CASSYSTGNEQFF.

The chain links TRBV5-4 to TRBJ2-7; TRBD2 might be the D (6 bases). The CDR3 spans 13 residues. Germline-derived CDR1 and CDR2 are SGHNT and YYREEE (reference sequence). With 2 bases removed from V and 5 bases from J, the gap between germline ends came to 11 bases. CDR3 residues: CASSLRRENEQYF. In DNA form, the CDR3 reads TGTGCCAGCAGCTTAAGGAGGGAGAACGAGCAGTACTTC.

The rearrangement joins TRBV10-3 to TRBJ1-5; TRBD1 aligns across 7 bases. The V segment lost 4 bases and the J segment 5 bases; nucleotides outside the gene matches: 5. The CDR3 contains 14 residues. Germline V gene lookup returns CDR1 ENHRY and CDR2 SYGVKD. This CDR3 reads CAISAQGGHQPQHF. CDR3 nucleotides: TGTGCCATCAGTGCCCAAGGGGGCCATCAGCCCCAGCATTTT.

The chain employs TRBV18 and TRBJ1-2, with TRBD1 identical over 9 bases. The CDR3 covers 14 residues. Looked up from germline, CDR1 is KGHSH and CDR2 is LQKENI. The V and J ends lost 4 bases and 7 bases, in that order; junction bases with no gene match: 7. The CDR3 DNA reads TGTGCCAGCTCACTGGACAGGGGACGAAGTGGCTACACCTTC. Its protein product is CASSLDRGRSGYTF.

The chain employs TRBV9 and TRBJ2-1, with 7 bases fitting TRBD2. Looked up from germline, CDR1 is SGDLS and CDR2 is YYNGEE. The CDR3 sequence is 14 residues long. With 3 bases clipped from V and 13 bases from J, the junction kept 13 bases outside the gene matches. The CDR3 reads CASSAPDGGRGQFF. The CDR3 coding sequence is TGTGCCAGCAGCGCCCCCGATGGCGGGAGAGGACAGTTCTTC.

The gene calls are TRBV6-1 and TRBJ2-7; TRBD1 might be the D (5 bases). Deletions cut 2 bases from V and 2 bases from J, with 7 bases between. Germline V gene data show CDR1 as MNHNS and CDR2 as SASEGT. CDR3 length: 13 amino acids. The CDR3 loop is CASSEWGPYEQYF. Here the CDR3 DNA reads TGTGCCAGCAGTGAATGGGGCCCCTACGAGCAGTACTTC.

This chain joins TRBV9 and TRBJ2-3, with no clear D. Germline-derived CDR1 and CDR2 are SGDLS and YYNGEE. The CDR3 is made up of 14 amino acids. Trimming took 0 bases from V and 6 from J, leaving 11 bases between them. CDR3 DNA: TGTGCCAGCAGCGTAGGACTCCCTCCGGATACGCAGTATTTT. Amino acid sequence: CASSVGLPPDTQYF.

V gene TRBV12-5 combines with J gene TRBJ2-1, with TRBD2 matching over 14 bases. The V gene's germline CDR1 is LGHNT and CDR2 FRNRAP. After removal of 5 bases from V and 6 bases from J, the junction contained 12 bases not matched to a gene. CDR3 length: 18 amino acids. CDR3 sequence: CASGHPRLAGGSFNEQFF. The DNA of the CDR3 is TGTGCTAGTGGTCACCCAAGACTAGCGGGAGGGTCTTTCAATGAGCAGTTCTTC.

The sample holds one count of this clone. The V call is TRBV6-5, the J call TRBJ1-5; maybe TRBD1 (5 bases). Germline assignment: CDR1 MNHEY and CDR2 SVGAGI. The CDR3 loop spans 14 amino acids. The V gene lost 0 bases and the J gene lost 7 bases, with 10 bases spanning the gap. As DNA, the CDR3 is TGTGCCAGCAGTTACTCGACCCAGGGCCAGCCCCAGCATTTT. It yields the protein CASSYSTQGQPQHF.

The genes are TRBV15 and TRBJ1-2; D gene ambiguous. The CDR3 length is 13 residues. The ends were cut back, 2 bases at V and 3 bases at J, with 7 bases in the middle. In germline, CDR1 is LNHNV, CDR2 YYDKDF (reference sequence). In DNA, the CDR3 is TGTGCCACCAGCAGAAACCGGGACTATGGCTACACCTTC. It codes for CATSRNRDYGYTF.

The chain uses TRBV5-1 and TRBJ2-1; possibly TRBD2 for D (5 bases). Trimming took off 0 bases at V and 3 bases at J, with 7 bases between the two ends. In germline, CDR1 is SGHRS, CDR2 YFSETQ. The CDR3 length is 14 residues. CDR3 protein: CASSLAGSYNEQFF. As DNA, the CDR3 is TGCGCCAGCAGCTTGGCGGGGAGCTACAATGAGCAGTTCTTC.

This chain joins TRBV7-2 and TRBJ2-7; tentative D call: TRBD2 (6 bases). The ends were cut back, 6 bases at V and 3 bases at J, with 18 bases in the middle. CDR1 and CDR2 (germline): SGHTA, FQGNSA. The CDR3 spans 15 residues. The CDR3 region is CASREDPVAVYEQYF. The CDR3 DNA sequence: TGTGCCAGCAGAGAGGATCCGGTAGCGGTCTACGAGCAGTACTTC.

The rearrangement links TRBV28 to TRBJ2-7; TRBD1 agrees at 11 bases. V trimming: 6 bases; J trimming: 3 bases; junction bases outside the gene matches: 7. The germline V gene has CDR1 MDHEN and CDR2 SYDVKM. This CDR3 comprises 15 residues. The CDR3 protein is CASSWTGGRGYEQYF. CDR3 DNA sequence: TGTGCCAGCAGCTGGACAGGGGGCAGGGGCTACGAGCAGTACTTC.

The genes are TRBV28 and TRBJ1-1; possibly TRBD1 for D (6 bases). Looked up from germline, CDR1 is MDHEN and CDR2 is SYDVKM. Trimming removed 3 bases from V and 1 base from J, with 12 bases in between. The CDR3 extends over 15 amino acids. The CDR3, as DNA: TGTGCCAGCAGTTTCGTACCAGGGGCGAACACTGAAGCTTTCTTT. This translates into CASSFVPGANTEAFF.

The V and J genes are TRBV7-9 and TRBJ1-2; a possible D gene is TRBD1 (5 bases). Germline CDR1 is SEHNR and CDR2 is FQNEAQ (reference sequence). There are 15 residues in the CDR3. Trimming pared 5 bases from V and 2 bases from J, leaving 15 bases between. In nucleotides, the CDR3 is TGTGCCAGCAGCCCAGCGGGGGTCCCAAACTATGGCTACACCTTC. Its translation is CASSPAGVPNYGYTF. The full variable domain, its missing parts supplied by reference TRBV7-9 and TRBJ1-2, is DTGVSQNPRHKITKRGQNVTFRCDPISEHNRLYWYRQTLGQGPEFLTYFQNEAQLEKSRLLSDRFSAERPKGSFSTLEIQRTEQGDSAMYLCASSPAGVPNYGYTFGSGTRLTVV.

This chain links TRBV4-3 with TRBJ2-5, with 13 nucleotides matching TRBD2. Germline values: CDR1 LGHNA, CDR2 YSLEER. There are 15 residues in the CDR3. V lost 4 bases, J lost 5 bases, and 4 bases stayed unmatched. The CDR3 sequence: CASSRRTSGSETQYF. DNA for the CDR3: TGCGCCAGCAGCCGCCGGACTAGCGGGAGTGAGACCCAGTACTTC.

The V gene is TRBV9, the J gene TRBJ2-2, with TRBD2 identical over 8 bases. CDR3 length: 15 amino acids. The ends lost 7 bases at V and 6 bases at J; junction bases unmatched: 11. Per germline, CDR1 SGDLS and CDR2 YYNGEE. The CDR3 DNA sequence: TGTGCCAGCGGGGGGCGGGAGGAGGACGCCGGGGAGCTGTTTTTT. Its protein product is CASGGREEDAGELFF.